This T cell receptor beta chain was recovered during a study of Ad26.COV2.S vaccination and SARS-CoV-2 variants. Across the study: The trial was COV1001 and the donor's arm was Ad26.COV2.S. Donor got 5x10^10 or 1x10^11 viral particles of Ad26.COV2.S.

About this clone: The antigen remains unidentified.

Per germline, CDR1 GTSNPN and CDR2 SVGIG (reference sequence). Trimming removed 2 bases from V and 9 bases from J, with 8 bases in between. CDR3 size: 12 residues. Only in-frame clones appear in the TCRdb table, and some are missing; sequencing was by immunoSEQ multiplex PCR. The sample holds hundreds of thousands of clones, roughly nine tenths seen once. Study-level points and caveats: Responses of T cells in total may have been underestimated by the TCR breadth and depth analyses.

The treatment here: 15 to 20 received Ad26.COV2.S at low or high dose, single or two shots; about 5 received placebo; per-sample allocation not given. Samples came from day 63 after the first vaccine or placebo injection. This clonotype was obtained from a person aged 18-65 years who received the Ad26.COV2.S COVID-19 vaccine or a placebo. Specimen: peripheral blood, collected in a trial of Ad26.COV2.S vaccine versus placebo. The V call is TRBV30, the J call TRBJ1-6; D is unclear. As DNA, the CDR3 is TGTGCCTGGAGTCCCCATCGTTCACCCCTCCACTTT. Encoded protein: CAWSPHRSPLHF.